This T cell receptor (beta chain) is drawn from a study of CD8 T cells in ankylosing spondylitis. Study findings and constraints: What seemed typical of ankylosing spondylitis blood was a TCR beta motif built from roughly eight highly homologous variants. There was reportedly significant enrichment of clones that were disease-linked in matched ankylosing spondylitis synovial fluid.

One entry per CDR3 protein results from TCRdb running MiXCR on the 5' RACE reads. The sample consists of about 540,000 distinct CDR3 sequences, roughly 13% of them appearing once. Regarding this clonotype: Its antigen remains unknown.

Trimming stripped 4 bases from V and 6 bases from J, with 7 bases between. Germline-derived CDR1 and CDR2 are KGHDR and SFDVKD. This CDR3 has 12 residues. The receptor was derived from a male donor with ankylosing spondylitis. Material for sequencing was blood, either unsorted or a sorted T cell fraction (not recorded which). This chain connects TRBV24-1 to TRBJ2-3; the D is unclear. This CDR3 is CATSEVSDTQYF. For the CDR3, the DNA is TGTGCCACCAGTGAGGTTTCTGATACGCAGTATTTT.